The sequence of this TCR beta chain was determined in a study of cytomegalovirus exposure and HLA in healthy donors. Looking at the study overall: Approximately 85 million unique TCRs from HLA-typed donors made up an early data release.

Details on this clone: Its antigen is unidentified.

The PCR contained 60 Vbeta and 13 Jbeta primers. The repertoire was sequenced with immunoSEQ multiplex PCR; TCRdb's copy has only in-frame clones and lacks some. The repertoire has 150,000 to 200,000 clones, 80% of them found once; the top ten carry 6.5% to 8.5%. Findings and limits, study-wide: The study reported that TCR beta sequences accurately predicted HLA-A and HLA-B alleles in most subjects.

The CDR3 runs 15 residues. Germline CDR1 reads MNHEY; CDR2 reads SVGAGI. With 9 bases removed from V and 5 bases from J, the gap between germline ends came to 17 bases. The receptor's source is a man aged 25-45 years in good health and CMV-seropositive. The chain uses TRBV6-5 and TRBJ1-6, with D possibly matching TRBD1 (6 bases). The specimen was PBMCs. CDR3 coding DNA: TGTGCCAGTGGATGGGGGCAGCTCAATAATTCACCCCTCCACTTT. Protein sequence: CASGWGQLNNSPLHF.